One sample yielded the 24 T cell receptor beta chains listed below, sequenced in a study of T cells in Graves' hyperthyroidism and ophthalmopathy. The TCR beta CDR3 regions underwent amplification using RNA transcripts as the source. Carried out on the TCR CDR3, a first-round RT-PCR used the HTBI primer set. TCRdb analysed the multiplex PCR reads with MiXCR anew, one entry per CDR3 protein. This sample has around 420,000 distinct CDR3 sequences; approximately 14% occur once, and the top ten carry approximately 5.3%. Material: blood. Receptors were obtained from a woman aged 18-29 years with Graves' hyperthyroidism.

This clonotype showed up many times. The CDR3 sequence: CASKVNRAHSYEQYF. CDR3 bases: TGTGCCAGCAAAGTCAACAGAGCCCATTCCTACGAGCAGTACTTC. V usage is TRBV6-1 and J usage is TRBJ2-7; D gene ambiguous. Trimming removed 7 bases from V and 1 base from J, with 17 bases in between. Per germline, CDR1 MNHNS and CDR2 SASEGT. This CDR3 comprises 15 residues.

This clonotype was detected ten times or more. V and J are TRBV20-1 and TRBJ2-4; maybe TRBD1 (5 bases). This CDR3 has 13 residues. V was clipped by 5 bases and J by 0 bases, with 8 bases between them. Germline CDR1 and CDR2: DFQATT and SNEGSKA (reference sequence). The CDR3 spells CSALGPAKNIQYF. The CDR3 nucleotides are TGCAGTGCTCTGGGGCCAGCCAAAAACATTCAGTACTTC.

This clonotype was found many times. The chain has TRBV2 and TRBJ2-7; no definite D call. The CDR3 runs to 13 residues. Germline lookup yields CDR1 SNHLY and CDR2 FYNNEI. The ends were cut back, 4 bases at V and 6 bases at J, with 13 bases in the middle. This CDR3 is CASSVVTYGEQYF. CDR3 DNA sequence: TGTGCCAGCAGTGTGGTGACCTATGGCGAGCAGTACTTC.

There are many counts of this clonotype. The genes are TRBV20-1 and TRBJ2-7; a weak D match, TRBD1 (5 bases). The germline gives CDR1 DFQATT, CDR2 SNEGSKA (reference sequence). There are 14 residues in the CDR3. V dropped 1 base and J dropped 5 bases, with 15 bases sitting between them. CDR3 bases: TGCAGTGCTAGAGGTAGCAGGGTGTCCCACGAGCAGTACTTC. Its translation: CSARGSRVSHEQYF.

This clonotype showed up many times. Since a much larger clone is just one base distant, this may be a read error. This chain connects TRBV11-3 to TRBJ2-3, with 8 bases matching TRBD2. Germline V gene lookup returns CDR1 SGHNT and CDR2 YENEEA. Trimming cost V 1 base and J 5 bases; bases outside gene matches: 2. The CDR3 spans 14 residues. This CDR3 reads CASSLGLAKDTQYF. CDR3 nucleotides: TGTGCCAGCAGCTTAGGACTAGCGAAAGATACGCAGTATTTT.

The chain combines TRBV19 with TRBJ1-2, with D perhaps TRBD1 (5 bases). Trimming took 7 bases from V and 2 from J, leaving 14 bases between them. The CDR3 consists of 14 residues. CDR1 and CDR2 from the germline V gene are LNHDA and SQIVND (reference sequence). CDR3 bases: TGTGCCAGTACCACTCAAAGGGGCAACTATGGCTACACCTTC. This translates into CASTTQRGNYGYTF.

The table lists this clonotype with many counts. The chain couples TRBV29-1 to TRBJ2-4; 7 bases align to TRBD2. CDR1 is SQVTM, CDR2 ANQGSEA, per germline. V trimming: 6 bases; J trimming: 4 bases; junction bases outside the gene matches: 0. The CDR3 consists of 11 residues. The CDR3 reads CSVREKNIQYF. The CDR3 DNA reads TGCAGCGTGCGGGAGAAAAACATTCAGTACTTC.

This clonotype was counted ten times or more. The chain links TRBV11-1 to TRBJ2-3; 7 positions agree with TRBD1. The length of the CDR3 is 15 residues. The trim removed 4 bases at V and 2 bases at J, leaving 6 bases unmatched. Germline-derived CDR1 and CDR2 are SGHAT and FQDESV (reference sequence). The CDR3 is CASSSSGQNTDTQYF. The CDR3 nucleotides read TGTGCCAGCAGCTCGTCGGGACAGAACACAGATACGCAGTATTTT.

This clonotype has a count of ten or more. The J gene is TRBJ1-2, the V gene TRBV12-3 or TRBV12-4, with 8 bases lining up with TRBD1. Trimming at V came to 5 bases and at J to 7 bases, leaving 9 bases not matched to a gene. The CDR3 runs to 14 residues. The DNA for the CDR3 is TGTGCCAGCAGTCTGGGCCCAGGGGGCGGTGGCTACACCTTC. Its protein is CASSLGPGGGGYTF.

In the case of this clonotype: Sequence at one end of the junction differs from germline and may be a read error. The chain is built from TRBV7-9 and TRBJ2-7; 7 bases align to TRBD1. The CDR3 contains 14 residues. The germline V gene encodes CDR1 SEHNR and CDR2 FQNEAQ (reference sequence). CDR3: CASRPGTEAHEQCF. Here the CDR3 DNA reads TGTGCCAGCAGGCCCGGGACAGAAGCCCACGAGCAGTGCTTC.

Many counts were recorded for this clonotype. J is TRBJ2-3 and V is TRBV24-1, with 10 positions matching TRBD2. Germline V gives CDR1 KGHDR, CDR2 SFDVKD. V lost 3 bases and J lost 3; bases outside the gene matches: 8. The CDR3 spans 17 residues. The CDR3 is CATSDPPSGSPTDTQYF. The DNA of the CDR3 is TGTGCCACCAGTGATCCGCCTAGCGGGAGTCCGACAGATACGCAGTATTTT.

This clonotype has at least ten counts. The V and J genes are TRBV20-1 and TRBJ1-5, with a possible D match to TRBD1 (5 bases). Germline CDR1 and CDR2: DFQATT and SNEGSKA (reference sequence). There are 14 residues in the CDR3. Trimming stripped 4 bases from V and 2 bases from J, with 12 bases between. The CDR3 DNA reads TGCAGTGCTATTCGAGACAGAGGCAATCAGCCCCAGCATTTT. This encodes CSAIRDRGNQPQHF.

This clonotype was recorded a few times. The chain joins TRBV29-1 to TRBJ1-1; TRBD1 agrees at 8 bases. The V segment lost 2 bases and the J segment 7 bases; nucleotides outside the gene matches: 12. Germline V gene data show CDR1 as SQVTM and CDR2 as ANQGSEA. This CDR3 is built from 15 residues. CDR3 sequence reads: CSVEPPGTGSFEAFF. CDR3 nucleotides: TGCAGCGTTGAACCCCCTGGGACAGGTAGCTTTGAAGCTTTCTTT.

This clonotype was found many times. The chain recombines TRBV6-2 or TRBV6-3 with TRBJ1-5, with D tentatively TRBD1 (5 bases). The CDR3 is 15 amino acids. V lost 7 bases and J lost 4, with 17 bases in between. Germline V gene lookup returns CDR1 MNHEY and CDR2 SVGEGT. CDR3: CASTPDGTWNQPQHF. The CDR3 bases are TGTGCCAGCACTCCGGACGGGACGTGGAATCAGCCCCAGCATTTT.

This clonotype occurred many times. The V gene is TRBV11-2, the J gene TRBJ2-5; a weak D match, TRBD1 (5 bases). The germline CDR1 and CDR2 sequences are SGHAT and FQNNGV. CDR3 length: 14 residues. V shed 5 bases and J shed 1 base, with 11 bases lying between them. The CDR3 nucleotides read TGTGCCAGCAGCCCCGGACATACCCAAGAGACCCAGTACTTC. As protein: CASSPGHTQETQYF. The variable domain in full, with the rest retrieved from reference TRBV11-2 and TRBJ2-5, is EAGVAQSPRYKIIEKRQSVAFWCNPISGHATLYWYQQILGQGPKLLIQFQNNGVVDDSQLPKDRFSAERLKGVDSTLKIQPAKLEDSAVYLCASSPGHTQETQYFGPGTRLLVL.

This clonotype was detected a few times. This rearrangement joins TRBV28 to TRBJ1-3; tentative D call: TRBD1 (5 bases). The V end was cut by 2 bases, the J end by 0 bases, with 14 bases between. The CDR3 is 17 amino acids. From germline, CDR1 is MDHEN and CDR2 SYDVKM. This CDR3 is CASSLKPGTISGNTIYF. CDR3 sequence (DNA): TGTGCCAGCAGTTTAAAACCCGGGACTATCTCTGGAAACACCATATATTTT.

The CDR3 is CASSSRLAGGATDTQYF. The CDR3, as DNA: TGTGCCAGCAGTTCCCGACTAGCGGGAGGAGCCACAGATACGCAGTATTTT. The rearrangement uses TRBV27 and TRBJ2-3; 13 nucleotides agree with TRBD2. Germline-derived CDR1 and CDR2 are MNHEY and SMNVEV (reference sequence). Trimming at V came to 4 bases and at J to 2 bases, leaving 6 bases not matched to a gene. The CDR3 spans 17 residues.

This clonotype was detected ten times or more. The CDR3: CASTPRWADTQYF. CDR3 DNA: TGTGCCAGCACCCCTAGGTGGGCAGATACGCAGTATTTT. The chain recombines TRBV6-1 with TRBJ2-3; D not certain. This CDR3 is 13 amino acids long. Germline CDR1 reads MNHNS; CDR2 reads SASEGT. V was trimmed by 7 bases and J by 4 bases, leaving 12 bases between them.

The rearrangement uses TRBV4-1 and TRBJ2-7, with D possibly TRBD1 on 5 matching bases. V was cut by 1 base and J by 0 bases, with 13 bases left in between. CDR1 is MGHRA and CDR2 is YSYEKL in the germline V gene. The CDR3 has 16 residues. Here the CDR3 reads CASSQGARASSYEQYF. The DNA of the CDR3 is TGCGCCAGCAGCCAAGGAGCCAGGGCGAGCTCCTACGAGCAGTACTTC.

The chain employs TRBV27 and TRBJ2-1, with TRBD2 matching 7 bases. The ends lost 4 bases at V and 6 bases at J; junction bases unmatched: 3. Germline V CDR1 and CDR2: MNHEY, SMNVEV (reference sequence). This CDR3 has 13 residues. The CDR3 DNA follows: TGTGCCAGCAGTTGGACTAGTCTCAATGAGCAGTTCTTC. Its protein product is CASSWTSLNEQFF.

This chain joins TRBV6-2 or TRBV6-3 and TRBJ2-7, with 10 bases lining up with TRBD2. This CDR3 contains 21 residues. Germline assignment: CDR1 MNHEY and CDR2 SVGEGT. With V trimmed by 9 bases and J by 2 bases, 28 bases remained unmatched. CDR3 region: CASRFGRWSQSSGRETYEQYF. As DNA, the CDR3 is TGTGCCAGTAGATTCGGACGCTGGTCCCAATCTAGCGGGAGAGAAACCTACGAGCAGTACTTC.

The table lists this clonotype with many counts. J is TRBJ2-1 and V is TRBV6-6; unclear D gene. Trimming took 2 bases from V and 3 from J, leaving 14 bases between them. The CDR3 extends over 16 amino acids. In germline, CDR1 is MNHNY, CDR2 SVGAGI (reference sequence). The CDR3 is CASSYSWPLNYNEQFF. The CDR3 DNA follows: TGTGCCAGCAGTTACAGCTGGCCGTTAAACTACAATGAGCAGTTCTTC.

This sequence joins TRBV28 and TRBJ1-6; 7 bases map to TRBD1. V dropped 2 bases and J dropped 7; count of bases not matched to a gene: 8. The length of the CDR3 is 16 residues. CDR1 is MDHEN, CDR2 SYDVKM, per germline. CDR3 nucleotides: TGTGCCAGCAGTTTAGTAGGGACAGTCCAGAATTCACCCCTCCACTTT. Encoded protein: CASSLVGTVQNSPLHF. Combining the CDR3 with reference TRBV28 and TRBJ1-6 gives the whole variable domain DVKVTQSSRYLVKRTGEKVFLECVQDMDHENMFWYRQDPGLGLRLIYFSYDVKMKEKGDIPEGYSVSREKKERFSLILESASTNQTSMYLCASSLVGTVQNSPLHFGNGTRLTVT.

This chain links TRBV29-1 with TRBJ1-2; D perhaps matches TRBD1 (5 bases). V lost 7 bases and J lost 3, with 12 bases in between. The CDR3 consists of 12 residues. The germline V gene encodes CDR1 SQVTM and CDR2 ANQGSEA. CDR3 nucleotides: TGCAGCGCTCGCGGGACGGACTATGGCTACACCTTC. Protein: CSARGTDYGYTF.